These 2 T cell receptor beta chains were all obtained from the same sample, sequenced in a study of blood T cell repertoires in COVID-19. Produced via immunoSEQ multiplex PCR; TCRdb's table is partial and in-frame only. The sample records roughly 63,000 clones, approximately 90% being singletons. The sequenced material came from peripheral blood. The source of these receptors is a man in his sixties with acute or convalescent COVID-19.

This clone was seen only once. The rearrangement uses TRBV15 and TRBJ2-5, with 11 bases matching TRBD2. Germline CDR1 and CDR2: LNHNV and YYDKDF (reference sequence). The V and J ends lost 6 bases and 2 bases, in that order; junction bases with no gene match: 11. The CDR3 has 17 residues. The chain's CDR3 is CATSGVAGGPMQETQYF. As DNA, the CDR3 is TGTGCCACCAGTGGAGTAGCGGGAGGGCCCATGCAAGAGACCCAGTACTTC.

The chain uses TRBV9 and TRBJ2-2, with TRBD2 matching over 8 bases. CDR3 size: 16 residues. The V and J ends lost 0 bases and 1 base, in that order; junction bases with no gene match: 2. CDR1 and CDR2 from the germline V gene are SGDLS and YYNGEE. This chain's CDR3 is CASSVGTSGNTGELFF. Here the CDR3 DNA reads TGTGCCAGCAGCGTAGGCACTAGCGGGAACACCGGGGAGCTGTTTTTT. The variable domain in full, completed from reference TRBV9 and TRBJ2-2, reads DSGVTQTPKHLITATGQRVTLRCSPRSGDLSVYWYQQSLDQGLQFLIQYYNGEERAKGNILERFSAQQFPDLHSELNLSSLELGDSALYFCASSVGTSGNTGELFFGEGSRLTVL.